This T cell receptor beta chain comes out of a study of T cells in Graves' hyperthyroidism and ophthalmopathy. Hyperthyroidism of Graves' type that showed no ophthalmopathy progression within 18 months was stable. Hyperthyroidism patients were newly diagnosed, had disease duration under 2 months, and were aged 18 to 65 years. The diagnostic basis comprised clinical symptoms, serum thyroxine and TRAb, thyroid ultrasound and orbital computed tomography. Notes on the study in general: Most thyroid clonotypes that were expanded above 0.001 also turned up in blood.

V lost 6 bases and J lost 2, with 10 bases in between. Per germline, CDR1 DFQATT and CDR2 SNEGSKA (reference sequence). The CDR3 covers 12 residues. Using RNA transcripts as the source, TCR beta CDR3 regions were amplified. Carried out on the TCR CDR3, a first-round RT-PCR used the HTBI primer set. TCRdb redid the calling of the multiplex PCR reads with MiXCR, one entry per CDR3 protein. The sample lists 350,000 to 400,000 distinct CDR3 sequences, approximately 19% occurring once. This clonotype came up many times. Antigen: not known. Sequenced sample: blood. The clonotype was recovered from a woman aged 18-29 years with Graves' hyperthyroidism. The chain employs TRBV20-1 and TRBJ1-2, with unresolved D. This chain's CDR3 is CSAADYNYGYTF. The CDR3 DNA reads TGCAGTGCCGCAGACTACAACTATGGCTACACCTTC.